This TCR beta chain came from a study of T cell repertoires in cytomegalovirus infection. Each CDR3 protein is one row after TCRdb ran MiXCR on the reads. Altogether more than 150,000 distinct CDR3 sequences are present, around 20% being singletons, with the ten largest covering just under 3%. The CDR3 is 12 residues long. Germline loops: CDR1 MNHNY, CDR2 SVGAGI (reference sequence). This chain joins TRBV6-6 and TRBJ1-2; D remains ambiguous. The sequence came from a human donor in good health (CMV status not recorded). Some clones in this sample may be carry-over from other donors' samples. Sequenced: PBMCs. The CDR3, as DNA: TGTGCAACAGAGGAGAGTAACTATGGCTACACCTTC. It translates to CATEESNYGYTF.